This T cell receptor beta chain was observed in a study of T cells after yellow fever vaccination. Study-wide results and limits: Secondary responses were weaker yet peaked faster, day 5 versus 15. Primary-vaccination clones mostly resurfaced post-booster (about 95% CD4, around 88% CD8).

UMIs and a universal primer site were added when TCR cDNA was made by 5'RACE template switching. One entry per CDR3 protein, called by TCRdb with MiXCR from the 5' RACE reads. The sample carries more than 200,000 distinct CDR3 sequences, roughly 4% recorded once. This clonotype was seen ten or more times. Its antigen remains unknown. Germline values: CDR1 SQVTM, CDR2 ANQGSEA. The CDR3 extends over 12 amino acids. V lost 4 bases and J lost 5, with 8 bases in between. The chain carries TRBV29-1 and TRBJ2-2; D remains ambiguous. Sequenced material: PBMCs, taken 15 days after the yellow fever booster vaccination. The source of this sequence is a man aged 18 to 30 who received the YFV17D yellow fever vaccine. The CDR3 here is CSVARRTGELFF. CDR3 nucleotide sequence: TGCAGCGTTGCCCGGCGGACCGGGGAGCTGTTTTTT.